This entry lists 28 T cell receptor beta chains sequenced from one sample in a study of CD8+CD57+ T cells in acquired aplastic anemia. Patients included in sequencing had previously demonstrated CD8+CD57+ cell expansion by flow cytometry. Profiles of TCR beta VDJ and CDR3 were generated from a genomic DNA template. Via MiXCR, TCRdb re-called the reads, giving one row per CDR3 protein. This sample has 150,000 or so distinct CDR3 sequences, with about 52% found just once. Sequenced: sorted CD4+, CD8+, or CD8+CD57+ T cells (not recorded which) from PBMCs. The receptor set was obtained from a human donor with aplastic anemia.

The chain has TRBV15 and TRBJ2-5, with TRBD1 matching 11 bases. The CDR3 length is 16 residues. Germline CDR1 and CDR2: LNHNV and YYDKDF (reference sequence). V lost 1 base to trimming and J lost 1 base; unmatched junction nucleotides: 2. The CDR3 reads CATSRGGQGVQETQYF. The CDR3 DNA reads TGTGCCACCAGCAGAGGGGGACAGGGGGTCCAAGAGACCCAGTACTTC. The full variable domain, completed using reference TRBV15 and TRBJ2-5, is DAMVIQNPRYQVTQFGKPVTLSCSQTLNHNVMYWYQQKSSQAPKLLFHYYDKDFNNEADTPDNFQSRRPNTSFCFLDIRSPGLGDTAMYLCATSRGGQGVQETQYFGPGTRLLVL.

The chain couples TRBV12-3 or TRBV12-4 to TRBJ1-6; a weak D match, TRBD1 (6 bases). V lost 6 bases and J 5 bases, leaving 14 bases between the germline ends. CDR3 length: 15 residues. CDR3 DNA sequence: TGTGCCAGCAGGAAATCGGGACAAAATAATTCACCCCTCCACTTT. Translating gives CASRKSGQNNSPLHF.

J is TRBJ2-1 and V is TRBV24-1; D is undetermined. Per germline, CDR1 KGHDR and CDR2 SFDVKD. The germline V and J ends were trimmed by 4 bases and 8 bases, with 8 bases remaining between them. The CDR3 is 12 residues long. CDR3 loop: CATSENVDEQFF. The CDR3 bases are TGTGCCACCAGTGAAAACGTGGATGAGCAGTTCTTC.

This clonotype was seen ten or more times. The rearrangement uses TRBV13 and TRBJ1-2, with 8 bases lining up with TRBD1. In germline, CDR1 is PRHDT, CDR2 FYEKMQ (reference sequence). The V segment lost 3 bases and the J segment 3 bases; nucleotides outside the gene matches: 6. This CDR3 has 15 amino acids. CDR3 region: CASSFGQGADYGYTF. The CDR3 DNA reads TGTGCCAGCAGCTTCGGACAGGGCGCAGACTATGGCTACACCTTC.

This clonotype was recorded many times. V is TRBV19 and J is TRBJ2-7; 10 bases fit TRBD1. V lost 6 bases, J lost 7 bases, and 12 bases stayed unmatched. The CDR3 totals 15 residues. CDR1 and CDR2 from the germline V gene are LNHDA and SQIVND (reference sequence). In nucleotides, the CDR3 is TGTGCCAGTAGCCTTACCGGGACAGGGGCGGATGAGCAGTACTTC. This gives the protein CASSLTGTGADEQYF.

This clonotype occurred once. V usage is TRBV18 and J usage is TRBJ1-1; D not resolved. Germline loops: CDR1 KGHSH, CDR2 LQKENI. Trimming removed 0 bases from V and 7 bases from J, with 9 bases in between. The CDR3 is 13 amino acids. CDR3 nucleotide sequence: TGTGCCAGCTCACCACCGTCAGCGCGTGAAGCTTTCTTT. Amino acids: CASSPPSAREAFF. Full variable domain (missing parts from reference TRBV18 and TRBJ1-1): NAGVMQNPRHLVRRRGQEARLRCSPMKGHSHVYWYRQLPEEGLKFMVYLQKENIIDESGMPKERFSAEFPKEGPSILRIQQVVRGDSAAYFCASSPPSAREAFFGQGTRLTVV.

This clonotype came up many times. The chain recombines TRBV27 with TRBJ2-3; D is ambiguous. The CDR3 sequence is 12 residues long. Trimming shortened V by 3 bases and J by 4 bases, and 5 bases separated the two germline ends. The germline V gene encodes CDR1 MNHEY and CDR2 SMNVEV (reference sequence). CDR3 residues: CASSFGPDTQYF. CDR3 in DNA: TGTGCCAGCAGTTTCGGGCCAGATACGCAGTATTTT.

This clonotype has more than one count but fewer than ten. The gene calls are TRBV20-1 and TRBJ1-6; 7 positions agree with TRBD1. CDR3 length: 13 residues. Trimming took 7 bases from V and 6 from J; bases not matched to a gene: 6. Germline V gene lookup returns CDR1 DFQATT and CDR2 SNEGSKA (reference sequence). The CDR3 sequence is CSVGTETNSPLHF. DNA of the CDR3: TGCAGTGTCGGGACAGAAACTAATTCACCCCTCCACTTT.

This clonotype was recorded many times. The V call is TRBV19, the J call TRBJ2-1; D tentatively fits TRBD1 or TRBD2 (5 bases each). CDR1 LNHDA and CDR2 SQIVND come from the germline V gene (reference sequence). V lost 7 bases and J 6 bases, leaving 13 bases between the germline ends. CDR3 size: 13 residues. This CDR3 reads CASTLSGRNEQFF. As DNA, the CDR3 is TGTGCCAGTACCCTCTCGGGACGCAATGAGCAGTTCTTC.

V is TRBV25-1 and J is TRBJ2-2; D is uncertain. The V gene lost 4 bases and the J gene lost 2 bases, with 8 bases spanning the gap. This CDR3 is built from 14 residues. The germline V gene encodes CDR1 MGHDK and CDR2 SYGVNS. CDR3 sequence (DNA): TGTGCCAGCAGTGTGCTGACAAACACCGGGGAGCTGTTTTTT. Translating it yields CASSVLTNTGELFF.

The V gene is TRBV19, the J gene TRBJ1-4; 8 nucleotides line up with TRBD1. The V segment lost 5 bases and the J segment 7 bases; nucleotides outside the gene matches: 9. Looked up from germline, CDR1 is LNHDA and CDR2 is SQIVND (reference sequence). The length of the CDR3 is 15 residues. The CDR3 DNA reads TGTGCCAGTAGTGCCGGGACAGGAGTATCTGAAAAACTGTTTTTT. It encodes CASSAGTGVSEKLFF.

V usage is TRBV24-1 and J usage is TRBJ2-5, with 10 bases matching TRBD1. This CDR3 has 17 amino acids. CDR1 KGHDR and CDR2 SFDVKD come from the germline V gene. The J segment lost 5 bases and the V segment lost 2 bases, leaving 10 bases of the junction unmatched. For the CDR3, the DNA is TGTGCCACCAGTGATTCGAAGGACAGGGGGAGGACGGAGACCCAGTACTTC. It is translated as CATSDSKDRGRTETQYF.

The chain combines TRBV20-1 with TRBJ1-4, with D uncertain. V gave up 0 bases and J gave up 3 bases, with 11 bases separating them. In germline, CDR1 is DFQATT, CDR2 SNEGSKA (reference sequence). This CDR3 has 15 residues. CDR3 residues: CSARDLPRANEKLFF. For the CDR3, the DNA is TGCAGTGCTAGAGATCTTCCCAGAGCTAATGAAAAACTGTTTTTT.

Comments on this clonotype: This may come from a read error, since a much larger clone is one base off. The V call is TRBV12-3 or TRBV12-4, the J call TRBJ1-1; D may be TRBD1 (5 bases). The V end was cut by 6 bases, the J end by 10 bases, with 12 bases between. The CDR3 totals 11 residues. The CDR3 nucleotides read TGTGCCAGCAGCCGGGGACTTGGAGCTTTCTTT. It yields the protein CASSRGLGAFF.

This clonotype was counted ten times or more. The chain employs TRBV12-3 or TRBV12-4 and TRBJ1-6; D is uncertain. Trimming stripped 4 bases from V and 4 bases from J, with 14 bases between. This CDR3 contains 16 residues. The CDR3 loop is CASSSGKGAYNSPLHF. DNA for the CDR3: TGTGCCAGCAGTTCAGGAAAGGGAGCTTATAATTCACCCCTCCACTTT.

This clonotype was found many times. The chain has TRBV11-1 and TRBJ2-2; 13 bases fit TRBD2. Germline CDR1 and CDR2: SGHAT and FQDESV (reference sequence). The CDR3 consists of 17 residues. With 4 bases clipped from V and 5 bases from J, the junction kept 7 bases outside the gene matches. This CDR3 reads CASSSRLAGGETGELFF. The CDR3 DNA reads TGTGCCAGCAGCTCCAGACTAGCGGGGGGAGAAACCGGGGAGCTGTTTTTT. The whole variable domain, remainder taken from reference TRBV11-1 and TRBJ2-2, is EAEVAQSPRYKITEKSQAVAFWCDPISGHATLYWYRQILGQGPELLVQFQDESVVDDSQLPKDRFSAERLKGVDSTLKIQPAELGDSAMYLCASSSRLAGGETGELFFGEGSRLTVL.

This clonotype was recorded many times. The CDR3, as DNA: TGTGCCAGCAGACCGACTAGCGGGGGGTCCTACACCGGGGAGCTGTTTTTT. It specifies CASRPTSGGSYTGELFF. The chain employs TRBV7-9 and TRBJ2-2, with 13 nucleotides matching TRBD2. This CDR3 is built from 17 residues. Germline V CDR1 and CDR2: SEHNR, FQNEAQ (reference sequence). The V and J ends lost 6 bases and 3 bases, in that order; junction bases with no gene match: 7.

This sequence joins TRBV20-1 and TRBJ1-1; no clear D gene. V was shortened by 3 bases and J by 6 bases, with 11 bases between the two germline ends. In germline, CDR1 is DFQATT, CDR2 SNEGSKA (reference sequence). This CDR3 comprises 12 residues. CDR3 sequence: CSASGGPAEAFF. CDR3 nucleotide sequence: TGCAGTGCTAGCGGTGGGCCCGCTGAAGCTTTCTTT.

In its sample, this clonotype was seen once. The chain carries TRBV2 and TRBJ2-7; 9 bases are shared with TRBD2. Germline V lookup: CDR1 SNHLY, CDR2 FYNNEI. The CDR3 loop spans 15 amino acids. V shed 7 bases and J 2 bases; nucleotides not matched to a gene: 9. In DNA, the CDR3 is TGTGCCAGCACCCTGGGAGCGGGGGGACCCTACGAGCAGTACTTC. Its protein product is CASTLGAGGPYEQYF.

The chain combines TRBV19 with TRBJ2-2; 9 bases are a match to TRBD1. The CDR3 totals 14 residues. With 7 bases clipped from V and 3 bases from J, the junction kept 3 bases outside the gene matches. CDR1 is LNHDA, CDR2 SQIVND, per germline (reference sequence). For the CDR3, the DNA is TGTGCCAGTACTGACAGGGGGGACACCGGGGAGCTGTTTTTT. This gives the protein CASTDRGDTGELFF. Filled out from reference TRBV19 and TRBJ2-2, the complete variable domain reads DGGITQSPKYLFRKEGQNVTLSCEQNLNHDAMYWYRQDPGQGLRLIYYSQIVNDFQKGDIAEGYSVSREKKESFPLTVTSAQKNPTAFYLCASTDRGDTGELFFGEGSRLTVL.

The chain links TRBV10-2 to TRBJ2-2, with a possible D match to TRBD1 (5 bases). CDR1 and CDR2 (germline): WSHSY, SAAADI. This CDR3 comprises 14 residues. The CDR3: CASKGQRNTGELFF. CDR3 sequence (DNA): TGCGCGAGTAAGGGGCAGAGGAACACCGGGGAGCTGTTTTTT.

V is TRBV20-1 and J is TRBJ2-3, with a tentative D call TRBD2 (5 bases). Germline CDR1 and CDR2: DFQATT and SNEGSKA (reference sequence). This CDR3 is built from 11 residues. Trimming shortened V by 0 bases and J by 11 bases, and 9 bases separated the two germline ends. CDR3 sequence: CSARDRERQYF. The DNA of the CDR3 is TGCAGTGCTAGAGATAGGGAGCGGCAGTATTTT.

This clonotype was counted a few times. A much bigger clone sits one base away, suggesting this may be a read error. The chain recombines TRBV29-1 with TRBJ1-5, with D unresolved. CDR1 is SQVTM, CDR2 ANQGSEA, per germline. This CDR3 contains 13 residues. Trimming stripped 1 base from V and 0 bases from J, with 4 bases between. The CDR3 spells CSVEGGSNQPQHF. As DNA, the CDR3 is TGCAGCGTTGAAGGAGGTAGCAATCAGCCCCAGCATTTT.

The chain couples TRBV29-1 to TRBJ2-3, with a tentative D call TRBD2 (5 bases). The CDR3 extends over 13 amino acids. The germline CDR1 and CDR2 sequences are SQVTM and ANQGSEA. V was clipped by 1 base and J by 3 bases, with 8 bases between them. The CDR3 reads CSVEGTGTDTQYF. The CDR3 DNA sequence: TGCAGCGTTGAAGGAACGGGGACAGATACGCAGTATTTT.

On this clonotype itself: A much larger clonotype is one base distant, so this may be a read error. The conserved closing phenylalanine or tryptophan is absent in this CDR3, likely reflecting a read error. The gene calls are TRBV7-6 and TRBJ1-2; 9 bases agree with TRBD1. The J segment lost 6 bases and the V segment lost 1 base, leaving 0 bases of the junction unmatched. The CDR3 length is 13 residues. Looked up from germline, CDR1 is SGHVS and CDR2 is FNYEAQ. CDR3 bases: TGTGCCAGCAGCTTAGGGGACAGGGATGGCTACACCCTC. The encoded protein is CASSLGDRDGYTL.

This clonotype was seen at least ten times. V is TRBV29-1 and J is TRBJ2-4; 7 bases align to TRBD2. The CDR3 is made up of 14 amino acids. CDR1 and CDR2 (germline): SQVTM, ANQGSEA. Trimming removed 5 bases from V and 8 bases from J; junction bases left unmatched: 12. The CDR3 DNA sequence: TGCAGCGTTACCGGGGGAGGGCGTAGTGACATTCAGTACTTC. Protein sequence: CSVTGGGRSDIQYF. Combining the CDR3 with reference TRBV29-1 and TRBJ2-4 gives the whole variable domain SAVISQKPSRDICQRGTSLTIQCQVDSQVTMMFWYRQQPGQSLTLIATANQGSEATYESGFVIDKFPISRPNLTFSTLTVSNMSPEDSSIYLCSVTGGGRSDIQYFGAGTRLSVL.

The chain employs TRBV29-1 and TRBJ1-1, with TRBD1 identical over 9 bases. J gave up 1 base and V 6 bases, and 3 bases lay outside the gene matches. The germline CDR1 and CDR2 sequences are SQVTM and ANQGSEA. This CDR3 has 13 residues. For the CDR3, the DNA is TGCAGCGTGGGGGACAGGGCGAACACTGAAGCTTTCTTT. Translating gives CSVGDRANTEAFF.

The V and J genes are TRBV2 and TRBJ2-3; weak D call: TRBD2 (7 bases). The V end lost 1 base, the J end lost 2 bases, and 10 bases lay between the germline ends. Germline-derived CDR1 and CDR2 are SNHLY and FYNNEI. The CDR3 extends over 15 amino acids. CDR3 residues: CASSEGGGPTDTQYF. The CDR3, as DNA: TGTGCCAGCAGTGAAGGGGGGGGGCCCACAGATACGCAGTATTTT.